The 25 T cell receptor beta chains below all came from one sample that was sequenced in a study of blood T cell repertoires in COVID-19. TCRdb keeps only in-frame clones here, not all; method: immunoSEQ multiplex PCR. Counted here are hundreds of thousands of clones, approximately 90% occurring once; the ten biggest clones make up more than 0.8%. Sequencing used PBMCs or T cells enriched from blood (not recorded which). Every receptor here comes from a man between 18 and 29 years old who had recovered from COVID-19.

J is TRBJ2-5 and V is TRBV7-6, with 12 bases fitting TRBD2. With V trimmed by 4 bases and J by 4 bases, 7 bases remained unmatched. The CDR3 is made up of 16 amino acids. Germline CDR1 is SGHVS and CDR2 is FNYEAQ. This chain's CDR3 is CASSSSGGARGETQYF. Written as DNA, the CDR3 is TGTGCCAGCAGCTCTAGCGGGGGGGCTCGGGGAGAGACCCAGTACTTC.

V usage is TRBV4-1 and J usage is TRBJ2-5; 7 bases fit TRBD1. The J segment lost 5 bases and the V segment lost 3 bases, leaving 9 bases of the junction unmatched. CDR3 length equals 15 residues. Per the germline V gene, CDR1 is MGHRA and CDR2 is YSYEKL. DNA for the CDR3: TGCGCCAGCAGCCAGGACACAGGGGTTTGGGAGACCCAGTACTTC. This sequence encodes CASSQDTGVWETQYF.

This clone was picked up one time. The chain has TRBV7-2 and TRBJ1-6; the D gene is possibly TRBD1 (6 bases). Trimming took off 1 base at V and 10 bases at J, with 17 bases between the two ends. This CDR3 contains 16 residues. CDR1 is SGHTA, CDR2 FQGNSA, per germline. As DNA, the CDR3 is TGTGCCAGCAGCTTAGGGAGAGGGAGGGGGGAATCACCCCTCCACTTT. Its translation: CASSLGRGRGESPLHF.

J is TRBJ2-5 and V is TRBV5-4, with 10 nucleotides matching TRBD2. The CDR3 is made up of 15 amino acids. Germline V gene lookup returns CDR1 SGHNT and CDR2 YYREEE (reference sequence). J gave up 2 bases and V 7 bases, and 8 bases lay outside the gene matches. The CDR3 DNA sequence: TGTGCCAGCGGGACTAGCGCAATACGGCAAGAGACCCAGTACTTC. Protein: CASGTSAIRQETQYF.

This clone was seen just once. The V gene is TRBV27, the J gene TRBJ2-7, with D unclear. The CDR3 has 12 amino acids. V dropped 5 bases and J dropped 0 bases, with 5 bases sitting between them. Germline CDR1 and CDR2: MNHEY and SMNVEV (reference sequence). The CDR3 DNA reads TGTGCCAGCAGTCCTTCCTCCTACGAGCAGTACTTC. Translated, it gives CASSPSSYEQYF.

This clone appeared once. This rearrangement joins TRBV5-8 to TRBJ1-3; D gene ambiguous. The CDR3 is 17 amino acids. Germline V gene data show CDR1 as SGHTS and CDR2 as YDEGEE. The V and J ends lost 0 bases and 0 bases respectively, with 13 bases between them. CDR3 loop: CASSLVRTGISGNTIYF. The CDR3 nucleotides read TGTGCCAGCAGCTTGGTTAGGACGGGAATCTCTGGAAACACCATATATTTT. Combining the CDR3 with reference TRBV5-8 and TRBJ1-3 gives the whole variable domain EAGVTQSPTHLIKTRGQQATLRCSPISGHTSVYWYQQALGLGLQFLLWYDEGEERNRGNFPPRFSGRQFPNYSSELNVNALELEDSALYLCASSLVRTGISGNTIYFGEGSWLTVV.

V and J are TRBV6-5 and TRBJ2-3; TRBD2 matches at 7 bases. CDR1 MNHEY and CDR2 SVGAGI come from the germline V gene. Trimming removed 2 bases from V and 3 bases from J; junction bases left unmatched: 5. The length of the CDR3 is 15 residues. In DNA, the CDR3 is TGTGCCAGCAGTTACGGGGGGGTCAGAACAGATACGCAGTATTTT. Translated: CASSYGGVRTDTQYF.

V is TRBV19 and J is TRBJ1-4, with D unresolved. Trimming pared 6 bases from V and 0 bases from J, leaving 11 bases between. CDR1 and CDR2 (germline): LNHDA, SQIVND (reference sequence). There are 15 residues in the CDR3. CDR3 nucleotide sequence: TGTGCCAGTAGCCCGAGACTTACAACTAATGAAAAACTGTTTTTT. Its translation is CASSPRLTTNEKLFF.

As DNA, the CDR3 is TGTGCCTGGAGTCAGGACAGGGTGGGGAAGGCTTTCTTT. It codes for CAWSQDRVGKAFF. The chain couples TRBV30 to TRBJ1-1; 8 nucleotides line up with TRBD1. V was clipped by 2 bases and J by 11 bases; unmatched bases: 10. CDR3 length: 13 residues. Germline assignment: CDR1 GTSNPN and CDR2 SVGIG (reference sequence).

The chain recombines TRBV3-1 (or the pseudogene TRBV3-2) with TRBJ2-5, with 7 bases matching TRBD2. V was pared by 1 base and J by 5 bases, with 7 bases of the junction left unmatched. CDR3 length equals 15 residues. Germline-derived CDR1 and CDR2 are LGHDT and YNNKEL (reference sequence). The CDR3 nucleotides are TGTGCCAGCAGCCAAGTCGGCGAGCGGGGCGAGACCCAGTACTTC. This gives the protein CASSQVGERGETQYF.

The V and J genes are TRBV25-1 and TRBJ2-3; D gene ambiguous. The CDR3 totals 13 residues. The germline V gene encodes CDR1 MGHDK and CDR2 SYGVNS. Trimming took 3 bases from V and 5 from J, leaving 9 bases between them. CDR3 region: CASSERMRDTQYF. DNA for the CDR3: TGTGCCAGCAGTGAGCGGATGAGAGATACGCAGTATTTT.

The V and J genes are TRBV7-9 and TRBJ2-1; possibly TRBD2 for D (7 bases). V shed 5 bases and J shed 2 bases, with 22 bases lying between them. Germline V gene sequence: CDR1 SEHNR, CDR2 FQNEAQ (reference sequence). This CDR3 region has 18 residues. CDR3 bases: TGTGCCAGCAGCGAGGCGAGCAGCGGGACACGGCCCTACAATGAGCAGTTCTTC. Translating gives CASSEASSGTRPYNEQFF. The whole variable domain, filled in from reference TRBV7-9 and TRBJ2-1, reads DTGVSQNPRHKITKRGQNVTFRCDPISEHNRLYWYRQTLGQGPEFLTYFQNEAQLEKSRLLSDRFSAERPKGSFSTLEIQRTEQGDSAMYLCASSEASSGTRPYNEQFFGPGTRLTVL.

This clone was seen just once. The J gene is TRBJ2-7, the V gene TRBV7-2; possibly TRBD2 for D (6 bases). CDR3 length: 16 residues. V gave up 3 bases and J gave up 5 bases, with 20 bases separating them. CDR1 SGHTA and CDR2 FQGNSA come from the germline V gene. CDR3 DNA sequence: TGTGCCAGCAGCTTGATCCCGGGACTCGCTGTTGACGAGCAGTACTTC. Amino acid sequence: CASSLIPGLAVDEQYF.

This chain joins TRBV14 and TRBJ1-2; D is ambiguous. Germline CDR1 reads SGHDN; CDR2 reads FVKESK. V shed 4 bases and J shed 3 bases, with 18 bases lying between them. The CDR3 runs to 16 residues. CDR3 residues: CASSPQARLVYYGYTF. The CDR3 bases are TGTGCCAGCAGCCCCCAAGCGAGGTTGGTGTACTATGGCTACACCTTC.

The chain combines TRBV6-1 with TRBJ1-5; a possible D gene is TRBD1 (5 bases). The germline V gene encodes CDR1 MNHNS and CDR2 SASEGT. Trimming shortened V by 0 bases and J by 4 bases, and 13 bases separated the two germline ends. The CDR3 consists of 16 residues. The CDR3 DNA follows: TGTGCCAGCAGTGAAGCAAGCCCAGGGAGGAATCAGCCCCAGCATTTT. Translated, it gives CASSEASPGRNQPQHF.

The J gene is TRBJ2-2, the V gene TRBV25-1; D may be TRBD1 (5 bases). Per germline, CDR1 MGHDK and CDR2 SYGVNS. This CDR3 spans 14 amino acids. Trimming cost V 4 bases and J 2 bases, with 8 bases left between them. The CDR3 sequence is CASSVDRNTGELFF. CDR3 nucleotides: TGTGCCAGCAGTGTAGACAGAAACACCGGGGAGCTGTTTTTT.

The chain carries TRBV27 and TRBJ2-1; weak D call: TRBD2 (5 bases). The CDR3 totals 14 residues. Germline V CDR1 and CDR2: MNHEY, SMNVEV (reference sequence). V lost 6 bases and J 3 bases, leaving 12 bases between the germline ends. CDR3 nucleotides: TGTGCCAGCAGCCCACTAGTGGACTACAATGAGCAGTTCTTC. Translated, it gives CASSPLVDYNEQFF.

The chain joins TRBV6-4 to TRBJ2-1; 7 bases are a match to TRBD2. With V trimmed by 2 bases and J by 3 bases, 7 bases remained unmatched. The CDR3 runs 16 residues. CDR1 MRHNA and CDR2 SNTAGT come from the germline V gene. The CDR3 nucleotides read TGTGCCAGCAGTGACAGCGGGGTAGCGGGCTACAATGAGCAGTTCTTC. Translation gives CASSDSGVAGYNEQFF.

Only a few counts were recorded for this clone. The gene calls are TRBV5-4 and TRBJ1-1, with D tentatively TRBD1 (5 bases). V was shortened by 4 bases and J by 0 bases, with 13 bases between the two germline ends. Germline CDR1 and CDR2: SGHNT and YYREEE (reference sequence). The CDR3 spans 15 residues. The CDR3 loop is CASSRGLQMNTEAFF. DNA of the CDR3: TGTGCCAGCAGCCGGGGACTTCAGATGAACACTGAAGCTTTCTTT. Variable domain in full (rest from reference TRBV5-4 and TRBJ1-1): ETGVTQSPTHLIKTRGQQVTLRCSSQSGHNTVSWYQQALGQGPQFIFQYYREEENGRGNFPPRFSGLQFPNYSSELNVNALELDDSALYLCASSRGLQMNTEAFFGQGTRLTVV.

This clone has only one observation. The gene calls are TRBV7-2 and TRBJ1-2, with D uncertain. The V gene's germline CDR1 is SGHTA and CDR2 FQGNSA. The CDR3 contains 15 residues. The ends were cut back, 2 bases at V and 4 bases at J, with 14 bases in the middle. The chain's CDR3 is CASSLNPPLSYGYTF. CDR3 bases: TGTGCCAGCAGCTTAAATCCCCCCCTTTCCTATGGCTACACCTTC.

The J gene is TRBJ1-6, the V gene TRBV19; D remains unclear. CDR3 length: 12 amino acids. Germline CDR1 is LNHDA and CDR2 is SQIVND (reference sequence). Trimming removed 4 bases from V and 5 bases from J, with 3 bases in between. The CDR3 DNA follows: TGTGCCAGTAGTACTGATAATTCACCCCTCCACTTT. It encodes CASSTDNSPLHF. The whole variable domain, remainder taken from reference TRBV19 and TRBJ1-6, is DGGITQSPKYLFRKEGQNVTLSCEQNLNHDAMYWYRQDPGQGLRLIYYSQIVNDFQKGDIAEGYSVSREKKESFPLTVTSAQKNPTAFYLCASSTDNSPLHFGNGTRLTVT.

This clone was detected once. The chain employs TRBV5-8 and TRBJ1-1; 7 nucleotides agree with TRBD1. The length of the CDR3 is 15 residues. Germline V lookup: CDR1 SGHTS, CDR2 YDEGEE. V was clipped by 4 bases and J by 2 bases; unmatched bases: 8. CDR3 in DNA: TGTGCCAGCAGCAGGAGGGGACAGCCCAACACTGAAGCTTTCTTT. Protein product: CASSRRGQPNTEAFF.

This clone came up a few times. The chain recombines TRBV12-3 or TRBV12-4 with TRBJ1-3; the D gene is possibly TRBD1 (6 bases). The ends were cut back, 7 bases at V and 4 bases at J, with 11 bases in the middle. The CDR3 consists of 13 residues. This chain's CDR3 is CASTTTGGNTIYF. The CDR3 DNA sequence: TGTGCCAGCACCACGACAGGCGGAAACACCATATATTTT.

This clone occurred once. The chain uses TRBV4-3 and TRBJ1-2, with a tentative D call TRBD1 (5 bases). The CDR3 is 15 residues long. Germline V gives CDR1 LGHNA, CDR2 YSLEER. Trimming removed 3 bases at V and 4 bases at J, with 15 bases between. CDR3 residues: CASSHDQTVSYGYTF. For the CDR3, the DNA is TGCGCCAGCAGCCATGATCAGACAGTATCCTATGGCTACACCTTC.

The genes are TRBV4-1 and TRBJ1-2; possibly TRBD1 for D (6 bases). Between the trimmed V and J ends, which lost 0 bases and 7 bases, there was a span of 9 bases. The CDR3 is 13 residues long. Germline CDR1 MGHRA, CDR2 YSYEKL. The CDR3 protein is CASSQEGRGGYTF. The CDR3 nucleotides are TGCGCCAGCAGCCAAGAGGGCAGGGGTGGCTACACCTTC.